This T cell receptor beta chain was recovered during a study of a mutant IDH1 vaccine in newly diagnosed glioma. Across the whole study: The first vaccination came 4-6 weeks after radiotherapy alone, or with temozolomide cycles. It was radiotherapy, temozolomide, or both that patients received previously, with most receiving both. The study, taken as a whole, reports: Pseudoprogression looked unconnected to shifts in top peripheral T cell clonotypes.

Method: immunoSEQ multiplex PCR; TCRdb's copy keeps in-frame clones and lacks some. This sample has about 29,000 clones, with 65% to 85% found just once. Time point meaning: week 23, last vaccination. Each dose delivered 300 ug of mutant IDH1 20-mer peptide subcutaneously with imiquimod. Per germline, CDR1 LNHDA and CDR2 SQIVND (reference sequence). The CDR3 extends over 11 amino acids. The V end lost 1 base, the J end lost 7 bases, and 4 bases lay between the germline ends. On this clone: Its antigen is unknown.

The sequencing here drew on PBMCs, taken from a glioma patient whose treatment included an IDH1 peptide vaccine. The rearrangement links TRBV19 to TRBJ1-1; D is undetermined. This TCR derives from a woman younger than 35 with glioma. The CDR3 reads CASSIGLEAFF. In DNA, the CDR3 is TGTGCCAGTAGTATAGGCCTTGAAGCTTTCTTT.